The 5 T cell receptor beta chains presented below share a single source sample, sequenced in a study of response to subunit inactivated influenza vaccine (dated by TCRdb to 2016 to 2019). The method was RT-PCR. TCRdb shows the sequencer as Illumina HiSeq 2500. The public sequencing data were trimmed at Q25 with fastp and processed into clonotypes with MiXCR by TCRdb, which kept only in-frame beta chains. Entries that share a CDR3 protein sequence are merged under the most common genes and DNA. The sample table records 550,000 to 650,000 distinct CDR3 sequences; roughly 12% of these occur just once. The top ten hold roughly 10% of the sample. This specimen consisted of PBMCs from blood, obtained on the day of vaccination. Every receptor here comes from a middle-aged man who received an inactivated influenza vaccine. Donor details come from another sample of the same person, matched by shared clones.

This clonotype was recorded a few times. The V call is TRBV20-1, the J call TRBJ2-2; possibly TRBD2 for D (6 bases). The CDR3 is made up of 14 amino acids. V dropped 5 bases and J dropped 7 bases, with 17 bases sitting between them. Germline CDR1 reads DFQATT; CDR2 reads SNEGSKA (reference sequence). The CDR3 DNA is TGCAGTGCTCTTTCTCGGGAGTTGGGCGGGGAGCTGTTTTTT. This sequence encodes CSALSRELGGELFF.

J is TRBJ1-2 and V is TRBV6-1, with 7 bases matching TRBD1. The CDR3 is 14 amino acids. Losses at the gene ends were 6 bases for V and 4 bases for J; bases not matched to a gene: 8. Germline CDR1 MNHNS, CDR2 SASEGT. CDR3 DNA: TGTGCCAGCAGCTCCCCTACAGGGGTCTATGGCTACACCTTC. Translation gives CASSSPTGVYGYTF.

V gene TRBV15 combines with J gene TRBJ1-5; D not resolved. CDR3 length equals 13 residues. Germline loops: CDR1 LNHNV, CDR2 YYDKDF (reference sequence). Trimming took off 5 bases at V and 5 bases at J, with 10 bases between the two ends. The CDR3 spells CATSRYGDQPQHF. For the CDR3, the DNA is TGTGCCACCAGCCGTTACGGTGATCAGCCCCAGCATTTT.

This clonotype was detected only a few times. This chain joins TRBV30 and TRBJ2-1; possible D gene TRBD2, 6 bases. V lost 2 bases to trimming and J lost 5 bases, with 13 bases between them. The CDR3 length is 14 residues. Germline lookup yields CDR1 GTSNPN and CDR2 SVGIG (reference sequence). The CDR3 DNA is TGTGCCTGGAGTACCGGGACTTCTAACAATGAGCAGTTCTTC. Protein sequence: CAWSTGTSNNEQFF.

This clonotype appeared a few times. The CDR3 DNA reads TGCGCCAGCAGCTTGGTTGGGGTTTCTTCGCAGGAGACCCAGTACTTC. Its protein is CASSLVGVSSQETQYF. The chain uses TRBV5-1 and TRBJ2-5, with no clear D. The CDR3 runs to 16 residues. V dropped 0 bases and J dropped 5 bases, with 17 bases sitting between them. Germline loops: CDR1 SGHRS, CDR2 YFSETQ.